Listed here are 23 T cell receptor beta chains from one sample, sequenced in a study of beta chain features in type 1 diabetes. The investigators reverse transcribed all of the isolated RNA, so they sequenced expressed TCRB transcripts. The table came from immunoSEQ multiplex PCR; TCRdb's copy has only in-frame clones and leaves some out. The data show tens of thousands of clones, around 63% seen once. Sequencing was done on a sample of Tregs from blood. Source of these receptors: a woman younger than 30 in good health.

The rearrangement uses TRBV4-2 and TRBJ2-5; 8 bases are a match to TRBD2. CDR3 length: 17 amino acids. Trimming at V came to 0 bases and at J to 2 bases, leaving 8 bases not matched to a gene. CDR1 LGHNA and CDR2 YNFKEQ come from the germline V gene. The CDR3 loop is CASSQDQVAGLQETQYF. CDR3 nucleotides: TGTGCCAGCAGCCAAGATCAGGTAGCGGGGCTACAAGAGACCCAGTACTTC.

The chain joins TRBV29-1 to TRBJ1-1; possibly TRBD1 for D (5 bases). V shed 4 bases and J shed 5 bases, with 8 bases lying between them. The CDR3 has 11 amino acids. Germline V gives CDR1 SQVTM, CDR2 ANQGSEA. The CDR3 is CSVAGKTEAFF. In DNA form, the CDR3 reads TGCAGCGTTGCAGGGAAGACTGAAGCTTTCTTT.

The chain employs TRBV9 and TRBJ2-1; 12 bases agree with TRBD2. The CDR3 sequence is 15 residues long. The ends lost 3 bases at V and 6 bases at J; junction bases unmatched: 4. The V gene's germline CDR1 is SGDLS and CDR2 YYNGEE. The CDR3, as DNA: TGTGCCAGCAGCGCAGGGGGACTAGCGGGCAATGAGCAGTTCTTC. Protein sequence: CASSAGGLAGNEQFF.

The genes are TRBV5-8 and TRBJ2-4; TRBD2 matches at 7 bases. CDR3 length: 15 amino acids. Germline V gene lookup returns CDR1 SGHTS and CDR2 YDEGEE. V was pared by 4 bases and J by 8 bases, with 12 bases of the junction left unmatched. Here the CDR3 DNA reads TGTGCCAGCAGCCCCGGACTAGATTCGGGCTACATTCAGTACTTC. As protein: CASSPGLDSGYIQYF.

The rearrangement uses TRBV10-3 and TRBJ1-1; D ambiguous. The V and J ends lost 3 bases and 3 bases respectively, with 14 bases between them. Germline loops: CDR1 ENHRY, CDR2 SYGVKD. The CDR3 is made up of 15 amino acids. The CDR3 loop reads CAISEVGIGDTEAFF. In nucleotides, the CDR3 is TGTGCCATCAGTGAAGTGGGAATCGGGGACACTGAAGCTTTCTTT.

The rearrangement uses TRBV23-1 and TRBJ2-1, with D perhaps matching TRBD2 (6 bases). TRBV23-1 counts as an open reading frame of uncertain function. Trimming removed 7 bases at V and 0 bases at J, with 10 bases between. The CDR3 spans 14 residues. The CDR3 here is CASNRESSYNEQFF. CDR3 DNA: TGCGCCAGCAACCGGGAGAGCTCCTACAATGAGCAGTTCTTC.

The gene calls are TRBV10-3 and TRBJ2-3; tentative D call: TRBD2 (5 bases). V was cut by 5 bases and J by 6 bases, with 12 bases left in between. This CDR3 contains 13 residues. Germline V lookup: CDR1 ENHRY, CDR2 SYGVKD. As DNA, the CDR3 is TGTGCCATCAGTACCCGGGGAGTGGATACGCAGTATTTT. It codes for CAISTRGVDTQYF.

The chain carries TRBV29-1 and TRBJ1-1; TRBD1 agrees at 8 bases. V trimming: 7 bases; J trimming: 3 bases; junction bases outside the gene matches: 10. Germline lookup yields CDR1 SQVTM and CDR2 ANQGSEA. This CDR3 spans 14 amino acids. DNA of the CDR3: TGCAGCGCTAGAATGAGACAGGGGTACACTGAAGCTTTCTTT. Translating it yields CSARMRQGYTEAFF. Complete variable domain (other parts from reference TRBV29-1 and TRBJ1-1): SAVISQKPSRDICQRGTSLTIQCQVDSQVTMMFWYRQQPGQSLTLIATANQGSEATYESGFVIDKFPISRPNLTFSTLTVSNMSPEDSSIYLCSARMRQGYTEAFFGQGTRLTVV.

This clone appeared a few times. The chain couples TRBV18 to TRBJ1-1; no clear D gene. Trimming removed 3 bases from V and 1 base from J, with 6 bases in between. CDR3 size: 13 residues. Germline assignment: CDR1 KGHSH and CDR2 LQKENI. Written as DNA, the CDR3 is TGTGCCAGCTCACCCGGAGGGAACACTGAAGCTTTCTTT. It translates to CASSPGGNTEAFF.

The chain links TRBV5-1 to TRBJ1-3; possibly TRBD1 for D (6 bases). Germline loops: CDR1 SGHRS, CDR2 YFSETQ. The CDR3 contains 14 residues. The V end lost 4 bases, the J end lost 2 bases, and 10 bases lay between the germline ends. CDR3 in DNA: TGCGCCAGCAGCCAGGGGACGGCTGGAAACACCATATATTTT. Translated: CASSQGTAGNTIYF.

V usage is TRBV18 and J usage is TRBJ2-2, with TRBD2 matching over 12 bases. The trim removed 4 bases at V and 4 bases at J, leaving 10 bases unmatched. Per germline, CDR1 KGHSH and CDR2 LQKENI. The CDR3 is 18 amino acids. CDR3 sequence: CASSLFSQLAGGTGELFF. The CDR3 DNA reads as TGTGCCAGCTCACTTTTCTCCCAACTAGCGGGAGGCACCGGGGAGCTGTTTTTT.

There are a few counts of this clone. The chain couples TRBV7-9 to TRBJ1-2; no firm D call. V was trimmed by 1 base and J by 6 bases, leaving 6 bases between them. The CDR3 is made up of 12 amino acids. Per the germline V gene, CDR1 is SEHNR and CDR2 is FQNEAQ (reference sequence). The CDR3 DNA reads TGTGCCAGCAGCTTAGGAGAAAATGGCTACACCTTC. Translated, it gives CASSLGENGYTF.

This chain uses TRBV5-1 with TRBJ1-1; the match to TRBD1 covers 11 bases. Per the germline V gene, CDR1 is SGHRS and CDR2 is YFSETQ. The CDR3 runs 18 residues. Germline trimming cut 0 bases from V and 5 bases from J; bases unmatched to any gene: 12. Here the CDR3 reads CASSLATGTGGRWTEAFF. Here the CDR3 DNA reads TGCGCCAGCAGCTTGGCCACTGGGACAGGGGGTCGTTGGACTGAAGCTTTCTTT.

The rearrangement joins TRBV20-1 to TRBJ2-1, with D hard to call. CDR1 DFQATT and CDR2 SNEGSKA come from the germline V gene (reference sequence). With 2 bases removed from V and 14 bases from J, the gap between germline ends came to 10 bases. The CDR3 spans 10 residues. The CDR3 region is CSARTRLEFF. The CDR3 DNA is TGCAGTGCTAGAACTCGACTGGAGTTCTTC.

CDR3 protein: CASSQELGTGAYGYTF. The CDR3 DNA reads as TGCGCCAGCAGCCAAGAATTAGGGACAGGGGCCTATGGCTACACCTTC. The chain couples TRBV4-3 to TRBJ1-2; 10 bases are a match to TRBD1. The CDR3 has 16 residues. J lost 4 bases, V lost 0 bases, and 5 bases had no gene match. Germline lookup yields CDR1 LGHNA and CDR2 YSLEER.

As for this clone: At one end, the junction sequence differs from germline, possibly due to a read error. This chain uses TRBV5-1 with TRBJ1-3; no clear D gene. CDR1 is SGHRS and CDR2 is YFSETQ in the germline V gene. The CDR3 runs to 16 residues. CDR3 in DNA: TGCGCCGGCAGCTTGTCGCCAGGTTCAACTGGAAACACCATATATTTT. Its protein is CAGSLSPGSTGNTIYF.

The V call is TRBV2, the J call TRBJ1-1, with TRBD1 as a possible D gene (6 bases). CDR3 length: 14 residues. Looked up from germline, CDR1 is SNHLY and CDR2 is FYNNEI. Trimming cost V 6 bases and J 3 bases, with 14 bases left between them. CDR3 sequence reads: CASRPTGRHTEAFF. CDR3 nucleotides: TGTGCCAGCAGACCGACAGGTCGTCACACTGAAGCTTTCTTT. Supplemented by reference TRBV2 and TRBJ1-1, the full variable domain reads EPEVTQTPSHQVTQMGQEVILRCVPISNHLYFYWYRQILGQKVEFLVSFYNNEISEKSEIFDDQFSVERPDGSNFTLKIRSTKLEDSAMYFCASRPTGRHTEAFFGQGTRLTVV.

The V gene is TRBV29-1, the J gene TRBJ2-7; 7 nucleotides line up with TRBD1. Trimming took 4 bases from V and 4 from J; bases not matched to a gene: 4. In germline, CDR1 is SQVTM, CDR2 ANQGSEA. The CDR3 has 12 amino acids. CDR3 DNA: TGCAGCGTTGGAGGGGGCCTATACGAGCAGTACTTC. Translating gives CSVGGGLYEQYF.

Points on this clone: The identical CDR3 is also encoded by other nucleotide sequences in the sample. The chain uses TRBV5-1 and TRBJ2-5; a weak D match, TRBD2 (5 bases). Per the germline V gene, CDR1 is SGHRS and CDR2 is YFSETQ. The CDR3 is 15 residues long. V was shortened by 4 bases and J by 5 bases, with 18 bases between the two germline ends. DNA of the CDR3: TGCGCCAGCAGCCTGGTCTTCGTTCGGGATGAGACCCAGTACTTC. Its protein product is CASSLVFVRDETQYF.

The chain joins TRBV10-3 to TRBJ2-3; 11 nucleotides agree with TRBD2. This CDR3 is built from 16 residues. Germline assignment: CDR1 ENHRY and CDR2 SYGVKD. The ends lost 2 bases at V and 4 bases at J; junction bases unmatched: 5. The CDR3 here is CAISEQLAGAADTQYF. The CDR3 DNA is TGTGCCATCAGTGAGCAACTAGCGGGGGCGGCAGATACGCAGTATTTT.

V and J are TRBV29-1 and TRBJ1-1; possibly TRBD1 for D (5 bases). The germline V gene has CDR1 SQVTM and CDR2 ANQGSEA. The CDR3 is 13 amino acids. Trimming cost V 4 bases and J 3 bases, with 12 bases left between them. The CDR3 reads CSVGITGDTEAFF. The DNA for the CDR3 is TGCAGCGTTGGAATCACGGGGGACACTGAAGCTTTCTTT.

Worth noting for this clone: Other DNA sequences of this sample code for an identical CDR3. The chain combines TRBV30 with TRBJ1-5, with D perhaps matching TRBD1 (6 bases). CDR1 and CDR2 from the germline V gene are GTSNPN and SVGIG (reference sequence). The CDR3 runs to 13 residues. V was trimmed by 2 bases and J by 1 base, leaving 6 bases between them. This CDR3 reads CAWSQGSNQPQHF. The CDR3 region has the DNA TGTGCCTGGAGTCAGGGGAGCAATCAGCCCCAGCATTTT.

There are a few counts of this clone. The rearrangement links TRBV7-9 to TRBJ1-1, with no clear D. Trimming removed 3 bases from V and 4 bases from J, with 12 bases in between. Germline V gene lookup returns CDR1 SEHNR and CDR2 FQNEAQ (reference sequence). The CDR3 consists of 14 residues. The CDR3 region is CASSLGGLVTEAFF. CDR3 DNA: TGTGCCAGCAGCTTGGGAGGGTTAGTCACTGAAGCTTTCTTT.